This T cell receptor (beta chain) derives from a study of T cell responses to AZD1222 COVID-19 vaccine. Study conclusions and caveats: In the spike-specific TCR repertoire, nearly half reportedly target unmutated variant regions.

Data came from immunoSEQ multiplex PCR; TCRdb stores just in-frame clones and leaves some out. Counted here are 95,000 to 150,000 clones, roughly nine tenths occurring once; the ten biggest clones make up roughly 1.8%. CDR1 is SGHRS, CDR2 YFSETQ, per germline. Trimming shortened V by 1 base and J by 8 bases, and 18 bases separated the two germline ends. This CDR3 comprises 15 residues. With regard to this clone: Its target is unknown.

The sample here was peripheral blood, taken on day 0 of AZD1222 vaccination. The rearrangement joins TRBV5-1 to TRBJ1-2, with a weak D call TRBD1 (5 bases). The sequence derives from an adult in good health. The CDR3 DNA follows: TGCGCCAGCAGCTTGAGGCTTGACAGCCCCTGGGGCTACACCTTC. Amino acids: CASSLRLDSPWGYTF. Variable domain in full (rest from reference TRBV5-1 and TRBJ1-2): KAGVTQTPRYLIKTRGQQVTLSCSPISGHRSVSWYQQTPGQGLQFLFEYFSETQRNKGNFPGRFSGRQFSNSRSEMNVSTLELGDSALYLCASSLRLDSPWGYTFGSGTRLTVV.